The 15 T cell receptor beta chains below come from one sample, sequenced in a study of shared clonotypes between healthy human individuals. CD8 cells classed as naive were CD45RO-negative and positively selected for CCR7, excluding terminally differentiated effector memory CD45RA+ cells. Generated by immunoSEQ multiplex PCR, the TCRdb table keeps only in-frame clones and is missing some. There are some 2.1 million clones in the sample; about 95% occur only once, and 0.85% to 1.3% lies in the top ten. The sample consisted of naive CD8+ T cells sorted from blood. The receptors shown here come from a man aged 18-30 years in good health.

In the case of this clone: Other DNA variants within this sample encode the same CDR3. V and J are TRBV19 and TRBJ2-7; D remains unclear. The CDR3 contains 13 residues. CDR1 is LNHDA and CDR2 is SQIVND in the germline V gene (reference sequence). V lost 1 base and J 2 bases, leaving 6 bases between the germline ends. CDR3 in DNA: TGTGCCAGTAGTATAGGCCCAACCTACGAGCAGTACTTC. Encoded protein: CASSIGPTYEQYF.

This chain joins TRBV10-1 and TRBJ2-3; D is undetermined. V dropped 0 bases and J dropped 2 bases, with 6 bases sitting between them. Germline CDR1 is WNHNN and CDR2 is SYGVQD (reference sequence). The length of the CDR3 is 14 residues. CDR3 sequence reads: CASSESIPTDTQYF. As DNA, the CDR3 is TGCGCCAGCAGTGAGTCGATTCCCACAGATACGCAGTATTTT.

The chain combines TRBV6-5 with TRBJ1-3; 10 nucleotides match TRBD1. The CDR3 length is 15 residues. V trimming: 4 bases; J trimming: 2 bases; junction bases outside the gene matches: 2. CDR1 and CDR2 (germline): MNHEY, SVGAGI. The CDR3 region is CASSSDRGPGNTIYF. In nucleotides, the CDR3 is TGTGCCAGCAGTTCAGACAGGGGGCCTGGAAACACCATATATTTT.

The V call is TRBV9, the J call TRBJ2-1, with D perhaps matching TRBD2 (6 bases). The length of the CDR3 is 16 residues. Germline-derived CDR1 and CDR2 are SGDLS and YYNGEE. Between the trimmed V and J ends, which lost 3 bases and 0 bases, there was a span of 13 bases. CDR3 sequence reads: CASSAGVRSSYNEQFF. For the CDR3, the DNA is TGTGCCAGCAGCGCGGGAGTGAGGAGCTCCTACAATGAGCAGTTCTTC.

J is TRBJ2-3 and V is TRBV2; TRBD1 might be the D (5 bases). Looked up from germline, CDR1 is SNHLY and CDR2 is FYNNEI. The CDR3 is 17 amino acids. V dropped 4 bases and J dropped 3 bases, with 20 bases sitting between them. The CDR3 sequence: CASSGLEGEWVTDTQYF. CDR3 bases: TGTGCCAGCAGTGGCCTCGAAGGGGAATGGGTGACAGATACGCAGTATTTT. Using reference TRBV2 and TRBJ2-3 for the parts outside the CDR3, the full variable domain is EPEVTQTPSHQVTQMGQEVILRCVPISNHLYFYWYRQILGQKVEFLVSFYNNEISEKSEIFDDQFSVERPDGSNFTLKIRSTKLEDSAMYFCASSGLEGEWVTDTQYFGPGTRLTVL.

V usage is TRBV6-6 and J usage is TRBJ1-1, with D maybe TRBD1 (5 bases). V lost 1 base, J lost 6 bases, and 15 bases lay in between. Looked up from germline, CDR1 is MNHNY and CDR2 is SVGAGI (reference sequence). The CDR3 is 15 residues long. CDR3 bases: TGTGCCAGCAGTTACTTAATCGTACCGGGGCCTGAAGCTTTCTTT. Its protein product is CASSYLIVPGPEAFF.

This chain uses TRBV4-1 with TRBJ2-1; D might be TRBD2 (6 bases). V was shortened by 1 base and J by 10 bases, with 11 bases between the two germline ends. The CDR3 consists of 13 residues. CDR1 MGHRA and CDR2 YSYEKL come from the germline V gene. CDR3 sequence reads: CASSQVPRGEQFF. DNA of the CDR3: TGCGCCAGCAGCCAAGTCCCTCGGGGGGAGCAGTTCTTC.

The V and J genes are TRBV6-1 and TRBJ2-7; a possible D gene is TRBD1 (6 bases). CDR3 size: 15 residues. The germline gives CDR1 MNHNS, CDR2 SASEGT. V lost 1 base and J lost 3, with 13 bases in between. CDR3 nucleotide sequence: TGTGCCAGCAGTGAAGGTCTGGGACACCTCTACGAGCAGTACTTC. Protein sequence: CASSEGLGHLYEQYF.

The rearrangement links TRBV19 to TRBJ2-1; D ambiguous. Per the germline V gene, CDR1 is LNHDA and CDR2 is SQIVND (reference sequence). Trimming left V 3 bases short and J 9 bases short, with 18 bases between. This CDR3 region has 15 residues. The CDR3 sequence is CASSILSPPQGEQFF. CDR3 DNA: TGTGCCAGTAGTATCCTGAGTCCCCCGCAAGGTGAGCAGTTCTTC.

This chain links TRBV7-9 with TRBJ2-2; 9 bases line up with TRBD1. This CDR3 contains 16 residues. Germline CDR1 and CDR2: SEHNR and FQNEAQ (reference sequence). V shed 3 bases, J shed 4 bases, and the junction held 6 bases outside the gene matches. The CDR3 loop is CASSFTDRGGTGELFF. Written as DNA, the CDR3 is TGTGCCAGCAGCTTTACGGACAGGGGAGGCACCGGGGAGCTGTTTTTT.

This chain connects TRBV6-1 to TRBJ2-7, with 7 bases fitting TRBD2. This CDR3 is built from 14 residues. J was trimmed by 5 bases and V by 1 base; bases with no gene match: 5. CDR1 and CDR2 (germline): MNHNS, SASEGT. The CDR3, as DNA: TGTGCCAGCAGTGAAGGCGGGAGTCCCAACGAGCAGTACTTC. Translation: CASSEGGSPNEQYF.

CDR3 protein: CASSADMVMNTEAFF. The CDR3 bases are TGTGCCAGCAGCGCAGATATGGTTATGAACACTGAAGCTTTCTTT. J is TRBJ1-1 and V is TRBV5-4; D not certain. The V end was cut by 4 bases, the J end by 0 bases, with 13 bases between. CDR3 length: 15 amino acids. Germline V CDR1 and CDR2: SGHNT, YYREEE (reference sequence).

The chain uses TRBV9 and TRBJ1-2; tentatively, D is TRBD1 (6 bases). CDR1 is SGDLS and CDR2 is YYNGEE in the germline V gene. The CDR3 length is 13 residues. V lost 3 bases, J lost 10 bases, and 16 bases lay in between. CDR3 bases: TGTGCCAGCAGCGACCGGGACAACCTCTTCTACACCTTC. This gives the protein CASSDRDNLFYTF. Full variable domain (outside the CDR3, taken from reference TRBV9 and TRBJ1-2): DSGVTQTPKHLITATGQRVTLRCSPRSGDLSVYWYQQSLDQGLQFLIQYYNGEERAKGNILERFSAQQFPDLHSELNLSSLELGDSALYFCASSDRDNLFYTFGSGTRLTVV.

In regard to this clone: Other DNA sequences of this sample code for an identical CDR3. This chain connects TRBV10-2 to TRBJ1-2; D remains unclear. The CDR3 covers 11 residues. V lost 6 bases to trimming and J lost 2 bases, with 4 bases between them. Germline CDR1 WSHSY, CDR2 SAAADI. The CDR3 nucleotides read TGCGCCAGCAGCGGGAACTATGGCTACACCTTC. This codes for CASSGNYGYTF.

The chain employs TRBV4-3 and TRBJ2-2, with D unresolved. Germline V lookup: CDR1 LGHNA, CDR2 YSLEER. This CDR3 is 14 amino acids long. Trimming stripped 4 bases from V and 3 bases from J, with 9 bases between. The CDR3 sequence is CASSPDVYTGELFF. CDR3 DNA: TGCGCCAGCAGCCCAGACGTGTACACCGGGGAGCTGTTTTTT.